This is a list of T cell receptor beta chains from one sample in a study of blood T cell repertoires in COVID-19. Using immunoSEQ multiplex PCR, the repertoire was profiled, and TCRdb retains in-frame clones only, with some absent. The repertoire consists of 120,000 to 150,000 clones, with 76% occurring once and the leading ten covering around 4%. Sequencing was carried out using peripheral blood. Every receptor here comes from a man aged 55 to 70 with acute or convalescent COVID-19. The CDR3 runs from the conserved cysteine through the conserved F or W. A D gene is named only where the DNA matches it firmly. A row's size may be missing; if present it is once, few, many or a size class.

len,abundance,d_gene,j_gene,v_gene,CDR3aa,CDR3nt
15,NA,NA,TRBJ2-2,TRBV5-1,CASSLEAGNTGELFF,TGCGCCAGCAGCTTGGAGGCAGGTAACACCGGGGAGCTGTTTTTT
15,once,TRBD1,TRBJ1-2,TRBV7-9,CASSLLTGTEEGYTF,TGTGCCAGCAGCCTTTTGACCGGGACAGAAGAAGGCTACACCTTC
16,NA,NA,TRBJ1-2,TRBV6-5,CASSYSGAGANYGYTF,TGTGCCAGCAGTTACTCGGGGGCAGGGGCTAACTATGGCTACACCTTC
20,NA,TRBD1,TRBJ2-6,TRBV18,CASSSGQVQEVYSGANVLTF,TGTGCCAGCTCATCCGGACAGGTCCAAGAGGTGTACTCTGGGGCCAACGTCCTGACTTTC
16,NA,NA,TRBJ2-2,TRBV4-2,CASSRPLAVNTGELFF,TGTGCCAGCAGCCGGCCCCTAGCAGTCAACACCGGGGAGCTGTTTTTT
14,few,TRBD1,TRBJ1-4,TRBV2,CASSPGQEGEKLFF,TGTGCCAGCAGCCCTGGACAGGAAGGTGAAAAACTGTTTTTT
13,NA,TRBD2,TRBJ2-1,TRBV7-2,CASSWRTSGEQFF,TGTGCCAGCAGCTGGCGGACTAGCGGTGAGCAGTTCTTC
18,NA,TRBD2,TRBJ2-6,TRBV7-3,CASSLASGRGGGANVLTF,TGTGCCAGCAGCTTAGCTAGCGGGAGGGGAGGTGGGGCCAACGTCCTGACTTTC
15,few,NA,TRBJ1-1,TRBV7-8,CASSPRQKMNTEAFF,TGTGCCAGCAGCCCCCGACAAAAAATGAACACTGAAGCTTTCTTT
15,NA,TRBD2,TRBJ2-2,TRBV2,CASRDERTRAGELFF,TGTGCCAGCAGGGATGAACGGACTAGGGCCGGGGAGCTGTTTTTT
18,NA,TRBD1,TRBJ1-2,TRBV6-6,CASSQREALGQANYGYTF,TGTGCCAGCAGTCAGAGGGAAGCTTTGGGACAGGCTAACTATGGCTACACCTTC
14,NA,TRBD2,TRBJ2-3,TRBV7-2,CASSSGPSGYTQYF,TGTGCCAGCAGCTCCGGCCCTAGCGGATATACGCAGTATTTT
13,NA,TRBD1,TRBJ2-7,TRBV28,CASSLFIGGGQYF,TGTGCCAGCAGTTTATTTATAGGGGGCGGGCAGTACTTC
16,NA,NA,TRBJ2-5,TRBV5-4,CASSLDGSAWQGTQYF,TGTGCCAGCAGCTTGGATGGCAGCGCCTGGCAAGGGACCCAGTACTTC
14,NA,NA,TRBJ2-3,TRBV7-3,CASSQAGITDTQYF,TGTGCCAGCAGTCAAGCGGGTATCACAGATACGCAGTATTTT
19,once,TRBD2,TRBJ2-1,TRBV29-1,CSVRRRTSGRAGLGNEQFF,TGCAGCGTACGGAGACGGACTAGCGGGAGGGCCGGATTGGGCAATGAGCAGTTCTTC
16,NA,NA,TRBJ1-4,TRBV5-4,CASSFSSGARAEKLFF,TGTGCCAGCAGCTTCTCCTCAGGGGCGAGAGCGGAAAAACTGTTTTTT
14,few,NA,TRBJ1-2,TRBV19,CASTQGPPWGGYTF,TGTGCCAGTACCCAGGGTCCTCCCTGGGGCGGCTACACCTTC
15,NA,TRBD1,TRBJ1-4,TRBV6-5,CASSRSQGLVEKLFF,TGTGCCAGCAGCCGATCACAGGGGCTGGTTGAAAAACTGTTTTTT
15,NA,TRBD2,TRBJ2-3,TRBV11-2,CASTTRGSHADTQYF,TGTGCCAGCACTACTCGCGGGAGTCACGCAGATACGCAGTATTTT
17,once,TRBD1,TRBJ2-3,TRBV7-2,CASSSPRDSRSTDTQYF,TGTGCCAGCAGCTCCCCCAGGGACAGCCGAAGCACAGATACGCAGTATTTT
12,NA,NA,TRBJ2-5,TRBV2,CASSEGRETQYF,TGTGCCAGCAGTGAAGGGAGAGAGACCCAGTACTTC
14,few,NA,TRBJ2-7,TRBV18,CASSQTRTNYEQYF,TGTGCCAGCTCACAAACAAGGACTAACTACGAGCAGTACTTC
14,NA,NA,TRBJ2-2,TRBV7-2,CASSRDSNTGELFF,TGTGCCAGCAGTCGGGACTCCAACACCGGGGAGCTGTTTTTT
16,NA,NA,TRBJ1-2,TRBV19,CASSKAGNSPNYGYTF,TGTGCCAGTAGTAAGGCGGGGAACTCGCCTAACTATGGCTACACCTTC
15,NA,NA,TRBJ1-5,TRBV2,CASSVGRDSNQPQHF,TGTGCCAGCAGTGTCGGCAGGGATAGCAATCAGCCCCAGCATTTT
13,NA,TRBD1,TRBJ1-1,TRBV4-1,CASSRTGLTEAFF,TGCGCCAGCAGCCGGACAGGGCTCACTGAAGCTTTCTTT
11,NA,NA,TRBJ1-1,TRBV29-1,CSVESNTEAFF,TGCAGCGTTGAGAGTAACACTGAAGCTTTCTTT
15,NA,NA,TRBJ1-5,TRBV21-1,CASSNWTGINQPQHF,TGTGCCAGCAGCAATTGGACAGGGATAAATCAGCCCCAGCATTTT
15,NA,NA,TRBJ2-3,TRBV7-6,CASSPRIASTDTQYF,TGTGCCAGCAGCCCGCGGATCGCTAGCACAGATACGCAGTATTTT
15,NA,TRBD1,TRBJ2-1,TRBV5-4,CASSLGQSSYNEQFF,TGTGCCAGCAGCCTGGGACAGAGCTCCTACAATGAGCAGTTCTTC
17,NA,NA,TRBJ1-1,TRBV5-1,CASIKGEGTPGDTEAFF,TGCGCCAGCATCAAGGGGGAGGGGACCCCCGGGGACACTGAAGCTTTCTTT
12,NA,NA,TRBJ1-4,TRBV10-3,CAISPGSEKLFF,TGTGCCATCAGTCCTGGGAGTGAAAAACTGTTTTTT
16,NA,NA,TRBJ1-1,TRBV7-2,CASSPGGGRTNTEAFF,TGTGCCAGCAGCCCTGGGGGGGGGCGAACGAACACTGAAGCTTTCTTT
14,few,NA,TRBJ1-2,TRBV28,CASSLAIVTGGYTF,TGTGCCAGCAGTTTAGCGATAGTAACGGGTGGCTACACCTTC
20,once,TRBD1,TRBJ2-7,TRBV28,CASTRGLGQGASRGSYEQYF,TGTGCCAGCACGAGGGGACTAGGACAGGGGGCTTCGAGGGGTTCCTACGAGCAGTACTTC
16,few,NA,TRBJ2-1,TRBV4-1,CASSQSPEPHFNEQFF,TGCGCCAGCAGCCAGTCCCCGGAGCCCCACTTTAATGAGCAGTTCTTC
17,NA,NA,TRBJ2-7,TRBV27,CASSFSPPQGLGYEQYF,TGTGCCAGCAGTTTCTCCCCCCCACAGGGTTTGGGCTACGAGCAGTACTTC
15,NA,NA,TRBJ2-7,TRBV7-9,CASSLVEGAIDEQYF,TGTGCCAGCAGCTTAGTGGAGGGGGCTATCGACGAGCAGTACTTC
15,NA,NA,TRBJ1-6,TRBV25-1,CASSKGGSYNSPLHF,TGTGCCAGCAGTAAGGGAGGCTCCTATAATTCACCCCTCCACTTT
13,once,TRBD1,TRBJ1-1,TRBV10-3,CATTGADGTEAFF,TGTGCCACGACAGGGGCGGACGGGACTGAAGCTTTCTTT
14,NA,NA,TRBJ2-1,TRBV19,CASSIAGSYNEQFF,TGTGCCAGTAGTATCGCGGGCAGCTACAATGAGCAGTTCTTC
17,NA,NA,TRBJ2-6,TRBV24-1,CATSDLERVSGANVLTF,TGTGCCACCAGTGATTTGGAGCGGGTCTCTGGGGCCAACGTCCTGACTTTC
14,NA,NA,TRBJ2-2,TRBV5-1,CASSIGQNTGELFF,TGCGCCAGCAGCATCGGACAGAACACCGGGGAGCTGTTTTTT
18,NA,NA,TRBJ2-1,TRBV5-1,CASSWFGGMKETYNEQFF,TGCGCCAGCAGTTGGTTCGGCGGGATGAAGGAAACCTACAATGAGCAGTTCTTC
15,NA,TRBD1,TRBJ2-3,TRBV5-1,CASSRGQGGSDTQYF,TGCGCCAGCAGTCGGGGACAGGGAGGGTCAGATACGCAGTATTTT
15,NA,NA,TRBJ2-5,TRBV15,CATSRQFLSQETQYF,TGTGCCACCAGCAGACAGTTCCTCTCCCAAGAGACCCAGTACTTC
18,NA,NA,TRBJ2-3,TRBV7-2,CASSLGLWRARSTDTQYF,TGTGCCAGCAGCTTAGGCCTCTGGCGGGCGCGTAGCACAGATACGCAGTATTTT
18,NA,NA,TRBJ1-1,TRBV5-6,CASSLATTLQGWYTEAFF,TGTGCCAGCAGCTTGGCCACAACTCTACAGGGTTGGTACACTGAAGCTTTCTTT
12,NA,NA,TRBJ2-1,TRBV11-2,CASSFIQGEQFF,TGTGCCAGCAGCTTCATACAGGGTGAGCAGTTCTTC
14,NA,TRBD1,TRBJ2-7,TRBV7-9,CASGISQGVYEQYF,TGTGCCAGCGGAATATCGCAGGGGGTGTACGAGCAGTACTTC
13,NA,NA,TRBJ2-5,TRBV6-1,CASSEANNRPPNF,TGTGCCAGCAGTGAAGCGAACAACAGGCCCCCGAACTTC
18,NA,TRBD2,TRBJ2-3,TRBV2,CASSEGIAGGPIADTQYF,TGTGCCAGCAGTGAAGGGATTGCGGGAGGACCGATAGCAGATACGCAGTATTTT
17,NA,TRBD2,TRBJ2-5,TRBV3-1/TRBV3-2,CASSQLGLAGEVETQYF,TGTGCCAGCAGCCAATTGGGGCTAGCGGGAGAGGTAGAGACCCAGTACTTC
13,few,NA,TRBJ2-3,TRBV5-1,CASKLDFADTQYF,TGCGCCAGCAAATTGGACTTTGCAGATACGCAGTATTTT
14,NA,NA,TRBJ2-3,TRBV27,CASSWRDPTDTQYF,TGTGCCAGCAGCTGGCGGGACCCGACAGATACGCAGTATTTT
12,once,NA,TRBJ2-2,TRBV7-9,CACTGGVRELFF,TGTGCCTGCACAGGGGGGGTGCGGGAGCTGTTTTTT
14,NA,NA,TRBJ2-3,TRBV4-1,CASSHAGRADTQYF,TGCGCCAGCAGCCATGCGGGAAGGGCAGATACGCAGTATTTT
14,NA,NA,TRBJ1-1,TRBV15,CATSSAQGNTEAFF,TGTGCCACCAGCTCTGCCCAGGGGAACACTGAAGCTTTCTTT
14,NA,TRBD1,TRBJ1-2,TRBV6-4,CASSADRGNYGYTF,TGTGCCAGCAGTGCGGACAGGGGAAACTATGGCTACACCTTC